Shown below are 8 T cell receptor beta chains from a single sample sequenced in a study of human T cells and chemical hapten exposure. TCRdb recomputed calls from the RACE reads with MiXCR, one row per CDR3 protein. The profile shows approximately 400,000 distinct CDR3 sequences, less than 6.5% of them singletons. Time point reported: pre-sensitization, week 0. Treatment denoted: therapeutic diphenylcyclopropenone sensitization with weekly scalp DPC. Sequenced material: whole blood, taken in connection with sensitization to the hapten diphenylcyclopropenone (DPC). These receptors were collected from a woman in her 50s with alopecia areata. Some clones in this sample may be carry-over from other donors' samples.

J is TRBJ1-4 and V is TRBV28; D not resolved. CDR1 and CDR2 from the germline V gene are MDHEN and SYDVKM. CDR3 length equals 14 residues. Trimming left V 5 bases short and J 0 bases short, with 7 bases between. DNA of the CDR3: TGTGCCAGCAGTAGGACGACAACTAATGAAAAACTGTTTTTT. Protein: CASSRTTTNEKLFF.

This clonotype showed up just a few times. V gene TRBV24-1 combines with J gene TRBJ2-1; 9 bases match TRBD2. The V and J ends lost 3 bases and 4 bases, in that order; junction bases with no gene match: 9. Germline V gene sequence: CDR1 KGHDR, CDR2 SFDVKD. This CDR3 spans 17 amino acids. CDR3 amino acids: CATSDPLAGASYNEQFF. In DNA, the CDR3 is TGTGCCACCAGTGATCCCTTAGCGGGAGCCTCTTACAATGAGCAGTTCTTC.

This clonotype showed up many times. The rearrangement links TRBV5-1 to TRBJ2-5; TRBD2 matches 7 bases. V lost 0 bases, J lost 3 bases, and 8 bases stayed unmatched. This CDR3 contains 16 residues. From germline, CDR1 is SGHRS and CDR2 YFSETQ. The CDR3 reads CASSLAGGRPEETQYF. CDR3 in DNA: TGCGCCAGCAGCTTGGCGGGAGGCAGGCCCGAAGAGACCCAGTACTTC.

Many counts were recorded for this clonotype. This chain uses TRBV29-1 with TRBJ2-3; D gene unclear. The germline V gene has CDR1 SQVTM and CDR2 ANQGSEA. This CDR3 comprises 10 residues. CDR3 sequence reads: CRGWTDTQYF. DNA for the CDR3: TGCAGGGGCTGGACAGATACGCAGTATTTT.

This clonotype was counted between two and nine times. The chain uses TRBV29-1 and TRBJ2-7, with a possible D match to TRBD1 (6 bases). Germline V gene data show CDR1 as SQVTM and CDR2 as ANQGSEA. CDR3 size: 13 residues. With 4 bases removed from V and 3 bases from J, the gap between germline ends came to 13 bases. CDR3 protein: CSVAKQGDYEQYF. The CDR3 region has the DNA TGCAGCGTTGCCAAACAGGGTGACTACGAGCAGTACTTC.

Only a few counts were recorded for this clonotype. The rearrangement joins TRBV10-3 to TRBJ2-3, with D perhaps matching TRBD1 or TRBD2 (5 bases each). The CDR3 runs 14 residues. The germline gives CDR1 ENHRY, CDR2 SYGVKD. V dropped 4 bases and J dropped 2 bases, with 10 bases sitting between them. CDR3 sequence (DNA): TGTGCCATCAGTGGCAGGGAGAACACAGATACGCAGTATTTT. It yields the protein CAISGRENTDTQYF.

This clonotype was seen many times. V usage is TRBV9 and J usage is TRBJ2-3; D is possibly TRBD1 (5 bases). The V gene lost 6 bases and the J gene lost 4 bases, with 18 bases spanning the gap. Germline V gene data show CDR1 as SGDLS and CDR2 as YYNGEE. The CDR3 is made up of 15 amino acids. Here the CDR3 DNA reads TGTGCCAGCACCCCAGGGATAGGAGCGTCAGATACGCAGTATTTT. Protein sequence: CASTPGIGASDTQYF. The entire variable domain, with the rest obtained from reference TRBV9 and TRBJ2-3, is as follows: DSGVTQTPKHLITATGQRVTLRCSPRSGDLSVYWYQQSLDQGLQFLIQYYNGEERAKGNILERFSAQQFPDLHSELNLSSLELGDSALYFCASTPGIGASDTQYFGPGTRLTVL.

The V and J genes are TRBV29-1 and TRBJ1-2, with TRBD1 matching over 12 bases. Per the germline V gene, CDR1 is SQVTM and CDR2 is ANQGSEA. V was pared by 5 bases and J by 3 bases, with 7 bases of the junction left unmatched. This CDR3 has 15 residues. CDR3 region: CSVFSGTGGYYGYTF. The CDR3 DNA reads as TGCAGCGTTTTCTCGGGGACAGGGGGCTACTATGGCTACACCTTC.